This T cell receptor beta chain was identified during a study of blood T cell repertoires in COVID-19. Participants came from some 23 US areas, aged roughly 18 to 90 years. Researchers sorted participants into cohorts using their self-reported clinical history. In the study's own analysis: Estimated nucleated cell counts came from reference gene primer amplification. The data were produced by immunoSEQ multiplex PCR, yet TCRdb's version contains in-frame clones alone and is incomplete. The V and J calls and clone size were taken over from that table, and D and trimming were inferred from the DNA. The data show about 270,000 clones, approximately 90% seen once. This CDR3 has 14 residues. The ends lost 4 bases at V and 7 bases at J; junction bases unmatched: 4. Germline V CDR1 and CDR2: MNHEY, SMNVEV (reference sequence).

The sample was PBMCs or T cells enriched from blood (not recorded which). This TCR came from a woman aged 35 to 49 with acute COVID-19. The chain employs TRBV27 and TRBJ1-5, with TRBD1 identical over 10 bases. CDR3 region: CASSSGQGIQPQHF. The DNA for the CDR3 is TGTGCCAGCAGTTCGGGACAGGGGATCCAGCCCCAGCATTTT.